A selection of T cell receptor beta chains follows, all from one sample in a study of CD8 T cells in Susac syndrome. One entry per CDR3 protein, called by TCRdb with MiXCR from the immunoSEQ multiplex PCR reads. The profile shows fewer than 150,000 distinct CDR3 sequences, 90% to 95% of them singletons. What was sequenced was CD4+ T cells from PBMCs. The receptors come from a human donor with multiple sclerosis. The CDR3 runs from the conserved cysteine through the conserved F or W. D genes are given only for firm matches. Size values are once, few and many counts, or a class for expanded clones, and some rows have none.

J: TRBJ2-2; V: TRBV11-2; size: -; D: TRBD1; DNA: TGTGCCAGCAGCTTACGACAGGGGACCGGGGAGCTGTTTTTT; CDR3: CASSLRQGTGELFF
J: TRBJ2-1; V: TRBV6-1; size: once; D: TRBD1; DNA: TGTGCCAGCAGTGCCCTAAAGCAGGGGGTTTACAATGAGCAGTTCTTC; CDR3: CASSALKQGVYNEQFF
J: TRBJ2-3; V: TRBV7-9; size: -; D: -; DNA: TGTGCCAGCAGCCCGCGGGGGCCAGATACGCAGTATTTT; CDR3: CASSPRGPDTQYF
J: TRBJ1-2; V: TRBV4-2; size: -; D: -; DNA: TGTGCCAGCAGCCAAGCAACCGGCGCCAGAGCCTATGGCTACACCTTC; CDR3: CASSQATGARAYGYTF
J: TRBJ1-1; V: TRBV10-3; size: -; D: -; DNA: TGTGCCATCAAAACCGGGACATATAACACTGAAGCTTTCTTT; CDR3: CAIKTGTYNTEAFF
J: TRBJ1-5; V: TRBV28; size: -; D: -; DNA: TGTGCCAGCAGTTTATCGGGCAGGGGAAGCAATCAGCCCCAGCATTTT; CDR3: CASSLSGRGSNQPQHF
J: TRBJ2-7; V: TRBV29-1; size: -; D: -; DNA: TGCAGCGTTGCTGAGCACGAGCAGTACTTC; CDR3: CSVAEHEQYF
J: TRBJ2-1; V: TRBV5-6; size: -; D: -; DNA: TGTGCCAGCAGCTCTCCGGGGGGCGGCTACAATGAGCAGTTCTTC; CDR3: CASSSPGGGYNEQFF
J: TRBJ2-7; V: TRBV25-1; size: -; D: -; DNA: TGTGCCAGCAGCGAATCCGGGAGCTACGAGCAGTACTTC; CDR3: CASSESGSYEQYF
J: TRBJ2-3; V: TRBV2; size: -; D: -; DNA: TGTGCCAGCAGCTCGACGGGCGACACAGATACGCAGTATTTT; CDR3: CASSSTGDTDTQYF
J: TRBJ2-1; V: TRBV29-1; size: -; D: -; DNA: TGCAGCGTCCAAGTTGGTGAGCAGTTCTTC; CDR3: CSVQVGEQFF
J: TRBJ2-1; V: TRBV20-1; size: -; D: TRBD2; DNA: TGCAGTGCTCCCAGGGCTAGCGGGGGCCTCTACAATGAGCAGTTCTTC; CDR3: CSAPRASGGLYNEQFF
J: TRBJ2-3; V: TRBV7-9; size: -; D: TRBD2; DNA: TGTGCCAGCAGCCTTCTACGACTAGCGGGGGGGAGCACAGATACGCAGTATTTT; CDR3: CASSLLRLAGGSTDTQYF
J: TRBJ1-2; V: TRBV5-6; size: few; D: -; DNA: TGTGCCAGCAGCTTCCAGGGCAACTATGGCTACACCTTC; CDR3: CASSFQGNYGYTF
J: TRBJ1-3; V: TRBV18; size: once; D: -; DNA: TGTGCCAGCTCACCAGGTTCCAGCTCTGGAAACACCATATATTTT; CDR3: CASSPGSSSGNTIYF
J: TRBJ2-5; V: TRBV6-2/TRBV6-3; size: once; D: TRBD2; DNA: TGTGCCACCGGGGGGGCCGGCGAGACCCAGTACTTC; CDR3: CATGGAGETQYF
J: TRBJ2-2; V: TRBV7-3; size: once; D: TRBD2; DNA: TGTGCCAGCAGCCCCCGAGCGGGGGGAGTCTCCGGGGAGCTGTTTTTT; CDR3: CASSPRAGGVSGELFF
J: TRBJ2-7; V: TRBV30; size: -; D: -; DNA: TGTGCCTGGTGTGATAGTTCCTACGAGCAGTACTTC; CDR3: CAWCDSSYEQYF
J: TRBJ1-3; V: TRBV6-5; size: -; D: -; DNA: TGTGCCAGCAGTTACTCAGGGGGATTTGGAAACACCATATATTTT; CDR3: CASSYSGGFGNTIYF
J: TRBJ1-6; V: TRBV2; size: -; D: TRBD1; DNA: TGTGCCAGCACCCAAAGACAGGGCCTTAATTCACCCCTCCACTTT; CDR3: CASTQRQGLNSPLHF
J: TRBJ2-1; V: TRBV28; size: -; D: -; DNA: TGTGCCAGCAGGGCTTCCCTCGCAATTAGGTCCTACAATGAGCAGTTCTTC; CDR3: CASRASLAIRSYNEQFF
J: TRBJ2-5; V: TRBV11-2; size: -; D: -; DNA: TGTGCCAGCAGCCGCTGGACGAGGGTGAGGGAGACCCAGTACTTC; CDR3: CASSRWTRVRETQYF
J: TRBJ2-2; V: TRBV29-1; size: -; D: TRBD1; DNA: TGCAGCGGGTTACAGGGGGCGGCCGGGGAGCTGTTTTTT; CDR3: CSGLQGAAGELFF
J: TRBJ1-5; V: TRBV12-3/TRBV12-4; size: -; D: -; DNA: TGTGCCAGCAGGAAAGGGGTCCCTAGCAATCAGCCCCAGCATTTT; CDR3: CASRKGVPSNQPQHF
J: TRBJ2-3; V: TRBV5-1; size: once; D: -; DNA: TGCGCCAGCAGCTTGGCCAGGCAGAACACAGATACGCAGTATTTT; CDR3: CASSLARQNTDTQYF
J: TRBJ1-5; V: TRBV4-3; size: -; D: -; DNA: TGCGCCAGCAGCCAAGAACGGAATCAGCCCCAGCATTTT; CDR3: CASSQERNQPQHF
J: TRBJ1-1; V: TRBV6-4; size: -; D: TRBD1; DNA: TGTGCCAGCAGTGACTCGGCGACAGGGAAATTGATGAACACTGAAGCTTTCTTT; CDR3: CASSDSATGKLMNTEAFF